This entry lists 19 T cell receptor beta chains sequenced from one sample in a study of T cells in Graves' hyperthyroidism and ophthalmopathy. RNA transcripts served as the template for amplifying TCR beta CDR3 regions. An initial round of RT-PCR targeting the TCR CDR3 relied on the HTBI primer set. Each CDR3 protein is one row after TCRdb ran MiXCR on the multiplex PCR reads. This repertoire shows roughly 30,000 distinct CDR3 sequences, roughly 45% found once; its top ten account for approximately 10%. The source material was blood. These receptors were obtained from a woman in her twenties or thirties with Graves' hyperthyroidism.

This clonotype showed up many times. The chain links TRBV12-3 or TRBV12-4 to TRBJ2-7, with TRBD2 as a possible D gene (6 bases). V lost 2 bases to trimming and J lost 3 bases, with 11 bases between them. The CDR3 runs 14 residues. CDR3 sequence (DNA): TGTGCCAGCAGTTTATCGCAGGGACTCTACGAGCAGTACTTC. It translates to CASSLSQGLYEQYF.

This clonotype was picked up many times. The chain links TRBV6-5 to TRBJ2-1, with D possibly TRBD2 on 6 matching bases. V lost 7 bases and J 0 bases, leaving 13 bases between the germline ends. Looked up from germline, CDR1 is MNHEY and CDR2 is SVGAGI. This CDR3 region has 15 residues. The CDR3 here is CASMSGAFSYNEQFF. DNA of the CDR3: TGTGCCAGCATGTCGGGAGCATTCTCCTACAATGAGCAGTTCTTC.

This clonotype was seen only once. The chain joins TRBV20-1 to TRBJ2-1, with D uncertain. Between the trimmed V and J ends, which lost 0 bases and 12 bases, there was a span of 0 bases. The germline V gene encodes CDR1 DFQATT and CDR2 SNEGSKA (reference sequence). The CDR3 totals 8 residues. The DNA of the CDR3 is TGCAGTGCTAGAGAGCAGTTCTTC. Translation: CSAREQFF.

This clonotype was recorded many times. CDR3: CASGETNRAYEQYF. As DNA, the CDR3 is TGTGCCAGCGGCGAAACAAACAGAGCCTACGAGCAGTACTTC. This chain joins TRBV28 and TRBJ2-7; no firm D call. V lost 8 bases and J lost 2, with 16 bases in between. This CDR3 contains 14 residues. Germline assignment: CDR1 MDHEN and CDR2 SYDVKM.

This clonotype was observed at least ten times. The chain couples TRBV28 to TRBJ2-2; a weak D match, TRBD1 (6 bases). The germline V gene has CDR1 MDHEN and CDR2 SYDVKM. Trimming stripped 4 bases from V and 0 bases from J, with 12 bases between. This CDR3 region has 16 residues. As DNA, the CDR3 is TGTGCCAGCAGTTCGTACAGACAGGCGAACACCGGGGAGCTGTTTTTT. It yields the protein CASSSYRQANTGELFF.

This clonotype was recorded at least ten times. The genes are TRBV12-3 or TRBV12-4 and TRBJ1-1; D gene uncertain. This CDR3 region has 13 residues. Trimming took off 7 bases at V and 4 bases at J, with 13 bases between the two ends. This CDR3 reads CASTVRHSTEAFF. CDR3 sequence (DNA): TGTGCCAGCACCGTCCGACACAGCACTGAAGCTTTCTTT.

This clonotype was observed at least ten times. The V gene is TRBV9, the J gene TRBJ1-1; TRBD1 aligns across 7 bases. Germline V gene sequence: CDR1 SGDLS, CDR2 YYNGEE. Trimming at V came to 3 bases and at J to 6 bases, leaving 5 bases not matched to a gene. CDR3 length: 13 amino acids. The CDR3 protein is CASSALTGSEAFF. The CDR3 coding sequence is TGTGCCAGCAGCGCCCTGACAGGGTCTGAAGCTTTCTTT.

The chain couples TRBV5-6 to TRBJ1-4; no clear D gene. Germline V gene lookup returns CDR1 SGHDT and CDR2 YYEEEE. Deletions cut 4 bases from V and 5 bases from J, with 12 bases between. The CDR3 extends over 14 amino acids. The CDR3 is CASSLRGVNEKLFF. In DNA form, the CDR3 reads TGTGCCAGCAGCCTCCGGGGAGTGAATGAAAAACTGTTTTTT.

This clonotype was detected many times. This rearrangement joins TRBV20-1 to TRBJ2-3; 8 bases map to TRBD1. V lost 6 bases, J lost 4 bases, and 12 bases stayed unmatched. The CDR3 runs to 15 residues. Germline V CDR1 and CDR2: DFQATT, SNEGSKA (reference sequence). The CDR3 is CSARGQGFGSDTQYF. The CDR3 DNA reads TGCAGTGCCCGAGGACAGGGTTTTGGTTCAGATACGCAGTATTTT.

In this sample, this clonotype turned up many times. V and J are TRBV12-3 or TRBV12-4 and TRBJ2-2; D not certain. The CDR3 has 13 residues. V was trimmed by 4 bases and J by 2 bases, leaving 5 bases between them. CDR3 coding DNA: TGTGCCAGCAGTTCCCTAAACACCGGGGAGCTGTTTTTT. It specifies CASSSLNTGELFF.

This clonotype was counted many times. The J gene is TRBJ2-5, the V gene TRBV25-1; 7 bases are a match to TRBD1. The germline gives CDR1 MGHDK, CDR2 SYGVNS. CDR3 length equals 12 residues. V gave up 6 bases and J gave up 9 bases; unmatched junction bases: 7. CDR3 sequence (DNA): TGTGCCAGCAGCACGACAGGGTACCCCCAGTACTTC. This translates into CASSTTGYPQYF.

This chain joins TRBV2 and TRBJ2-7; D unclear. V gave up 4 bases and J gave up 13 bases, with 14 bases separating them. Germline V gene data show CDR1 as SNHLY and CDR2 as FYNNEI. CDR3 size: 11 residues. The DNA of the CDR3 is TGTGCCAGCAGTGTTGTGGGGAAGGCCTACTTC. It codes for CASSVVGKAYF.

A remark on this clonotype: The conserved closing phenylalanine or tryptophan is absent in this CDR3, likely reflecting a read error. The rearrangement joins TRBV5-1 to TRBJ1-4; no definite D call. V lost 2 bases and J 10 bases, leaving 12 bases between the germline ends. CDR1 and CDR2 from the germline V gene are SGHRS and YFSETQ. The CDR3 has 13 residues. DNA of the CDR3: TGCGCCAGCAGCTTTGGAGGGTTTGGAAAACTGTTTTTA. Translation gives CASSFGGFGKLFL.

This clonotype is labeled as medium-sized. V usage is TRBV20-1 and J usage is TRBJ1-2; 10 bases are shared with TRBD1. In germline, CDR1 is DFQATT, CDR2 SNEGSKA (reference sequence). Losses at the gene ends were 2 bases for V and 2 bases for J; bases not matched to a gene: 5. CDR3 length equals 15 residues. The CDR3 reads CSARPETGGNYGYTF. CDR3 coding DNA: TGCAGTGCTAGACCTGAGACAGGGGGCAACTATGGCTACACCTTC.

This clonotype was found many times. CDR3 sequence (DNA): TGTGCCAGCAGTTACGCCCCCGGGCAGGGGAATGGCTACACCTTC. Translating it yields CASSYAPGQGNGYTF. The rearrangement joins TRBV6-2 or TRBV6-3 to TRBJ1-2; the D gene is possibly TRBD1 (6 bases). This CDR3 is built from 15 residues. The V end lost 2 bases, the J end lost 6 bases, and 16 bases lay between the germline ends. CDR1 and CDR2 (germline): MNHEY, SVGEGT.

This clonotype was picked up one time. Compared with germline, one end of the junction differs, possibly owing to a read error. CDR3 sequence reads: CAGRFNIEAFF. The CDR3 bases are TGTGCCGGCAGGTTTAACATTGAAGCTTTCTTT. This chain uses TRBV6-1 with TRBJ1-1; D unresolved. The germline CDR1 and CDR2 sequences are MNHNS and SASEGT. This CDR3 spans 11 amino acids.

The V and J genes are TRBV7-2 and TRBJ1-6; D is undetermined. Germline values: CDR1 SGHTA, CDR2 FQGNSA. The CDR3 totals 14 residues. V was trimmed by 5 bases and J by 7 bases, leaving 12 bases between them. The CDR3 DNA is TGTGCCAGCAGCCACCGAAGTGGGAATTCACCCCTCCACTTT. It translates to CASSHRSGNSPLHF.

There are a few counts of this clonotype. Here the CDR3 DNA reads TGTGCCAGCTCACCACTTGGACTAGCGGGAGGTTCAGATACGCAGTATTTT. It codes for CASSPLGLAGGSDTQYF. J is TRBJ2-3 and V is TRBV18, with 14 bases lining up with TRBD2. J lost 4 bases, V lost 1 base, and 4 bases had no gene match. This CDR3 has 17 amino acids. Per germline, CDR1 KGHSH and CDR2 LQKENI.

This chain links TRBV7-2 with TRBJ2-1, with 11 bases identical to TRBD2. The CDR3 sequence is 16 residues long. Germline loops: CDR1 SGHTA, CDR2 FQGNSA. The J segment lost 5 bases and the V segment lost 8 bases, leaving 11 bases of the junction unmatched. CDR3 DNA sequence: TGTGCCAGCCAATCTCCGGGACTAGCGGAAGACAATGAGCAGTTCTTC. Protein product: CASQSPGLAEDNEQFF.